Given below is one T cell receptor (beta chain) in context. Which antigen it targets is not known. Base qualities are not at hand, and no much larger clone is one base apart. Patients with a history of autoimmune disease or receiving systemic immunosuppression were excluded from the trial. Peripheral blood for TCR sequencing was collected from all dose cohorts at baseline, on cycle 4 day 1, and on cycle 7 day 1. The samples were drawn from a first-in-human, open-label, multicenter phase I dose-escalation trial of ivuxolimab. The trial enrolled adults with locally advanced or metastatic head and neck squamous cell, hepatocellular, melanoma or renal cell carcinoma. CD4+ and CD8+ T cells were sorted separately from peripheral blood before TCR sequencing. V drops 2 bases and J drops 4 bases, leaving 9 bases in between. Reading the germline V gene gives CDR1 SQVTM and CDR2 ANQGSEA. The CDR3 contains 13 residues, cysteine and phenylalanine counted. Only CDR3 DNA is held: 39 bases, read in frame from base 1.

For sequencing of the TCRbeta CDR3 region, genomic DNA was extracted from the sorted cells. The immunoSEQ Assay was used to sequence the TCRbeta CDR3 regions. Not all clones reach the TCRdb copy of this immuneACCESS table, which keeps in-frame sequences only. Checked studies attribute under half of the gap to unresolved V genes and leave the rest unexplained. The sample contains about 73,000 clones, around nine tenths of them found a single time. About 0.45% of the sample is in the top ten clones. The entry originates in a study of OX40 agonist ivuxolimab in advanced cancers. Context from the whole study: Ivuxolimab was an agonistic, fully human IgG2 monoclonal antibody directed against OX40 (CD134), a costimulatory receptor. Intravenous ivuxolimab was administered to patients every 2 weeks at six dose levels: 0.01, 0.1, 0.3, 1.5, 3 and 10 mg/kg. Among the approximately 54 dose-escalation patients, about 20 had hepatocellular carcinoma, roughly 15 melanoma, 9 renal cell carcinoma and 9 head and neck cancer. In the dose-escalation cohort, around four fifths of patients were male, and the mean age was approximately 60 years, with a range of about 20 to 79. Patients were allowed to have had prior anti-PD-1, anti-PD-L1 or anti-CTLA-4 therapy, and 30% to 40% of the dose-escalation patients had previously received checkpoint inhibitors. Three dose-escalation patients achieved partial responses, one with hepatocellular carcinoma and two with cutaneous melanoma. The point of sequencing TCRbeta in the periphery was to test whether ivuxolimab changed TCR sequence diversity and drove clonal T-cell expansion. The paper reports the monotherapy dose-escalation portion (N ≈ 52 patients) of the phase I ivuxolimab trial.

Paper-wide results and their limitations: Partial responders in the 0.1-3.0 mg/kg groups had among the lowest normalized peripheral clonal expansion, especially among CD8+ T cells. Low levels of normalized T-cell clonal expansion were also shown by some nonresponding patients. After ivuxolimab, CD8+ T cells had more expanded clones than CD4+ T cells on average. The antigen specificity of the clonally expanded peripheral T cells was not determined. Clonal expansion of both CD4+ and CD8+ blood T cells was observed from baseline to week 6 at doses 0.1 to 3.0 mg/kg.

This TCR came from an adult with an advanced solid tumor such as melanoma, head and neck, liver or kidney cancer. The V and J segments used are TRBV29-1 and TRBJ2-1, with the D gene too uncertain to name. Material: CD4+ or CD8+ T cells sorted from blood, obtained in a trial of the OX40 agonist ivuxolimab. The DNA sequence is TGCAGCGTTGAAAGATACAGTTACAATGAGCAGTTCTTC. Protein translation: CSVERYSYNEQFF.